This passage covers 5 T cell receptor beta chains from one sample sequenced in a study of early stage breast cancer tumors. The table came from immunoSEQ multiplex PCR; TCRdb's copy has only in-frame clones and leaves some out. The sample holds approximately 54,000 clones; 78% are singletons and the top ten take around 3.4%. The sequencing input was blood. The receptors here all came from a person aged 40-50 years with breast cancer.

The genes are TRBV5-1 and TRBJ2-3; D not certain. From germline, CDR1 is SGHRS and CDR2 YFSETQ. The V end lost 2 bases, the J end lost 5 bases, and 15 bases lay between the germline ends. This CDR3 region has 15 residues. The CDR3 region has the DNA TGCGCCAGCAGCTTCCAGGAGTCGGCTATAGATACGCAGTATTTT. Amino acids: CASSFQESAIDTQYF.

This clone was seen once. The rearrangement links TRBV18 to TRBJ2-1; tentatively, D is TRBD1 or TRBD2 (5 bases each). The CDR3 is 16 residues long. Germline V CDR1 and CDR2: KGHSH, LQKENI. V gave up 3 bases and J gave up 7 bases, with 19 bases separating them. The CDR3 DNA reads TGTGCCAGCTCACCGGGAGCTCAGGGCTGGGGTAATGAGCAGTTCTTC. As protein: CASSPGAQGWGNEQFF. Together with reference TRBV18 and TRBJ2-1, the CDR3 gives the full variable domain: NAGVMQNPRHLVRRRGQEARLRCSPMKGHSHVYWYRQLPEEGLKFMVYLQKENIIDESGMPKERFSAEFPKEGPSILRIQQVVRGDSAAYFCASSPGAQGWGNEQFFGPGTRLTVL.

The rearrangement links TRBV12-5 to TRBJ1-2, with D unresolved. Germline assignment: CDR1 LGHNT and CDR2 FRNRAP. The V end lost 0 bases, the J end lost 3 bases, and 11 bases lay between the germline ends. CDR3 length: 15 amino acids. CDR3 in DNA: TGTGCTAGTGGTTTGGTCCGGAGGCCCTACTATGGCTACACCTTC. This sequence encodes CASGLVRRPYYGYTF.

The genes are TRBV5-1 and TRBJ1-4; perhaps TRBD1 as D (6 bases). Germline assignment: CDR1 SGHRS and CDR2 YFSETQ. The CDR3 spans 14 residues. V lost 1 base and J 8 bases, leaving 12 bases between the germline ends. CDR3 region: CASSLSGDREKLFF. CDR3 in DNA: TGCGCCAGCAGCTTGTCAGGGGACCGGGAAAAACTGTTTTTT.

The chain recombines TRBV19 with TRBJ1-3; D might be TRBD1 (6 bases). The V end was cut by 8 bases, the J end by 6 bases, with 14 bases between. The CDR3 length is 13 residues. Germline CDR1 and CDR2: LNHDA and SQIVND (reference sequence). The CDR3 sequence: CASRRGGENTIYF. CDR3 sequence (DNA): TGTGCCAGTCGACGGGGGGGCGAAAACACCATATATTTT.